This is a list of T cell receptor beta chains from one sample in a study of T-cell reconstitution after alpha-beta-depleted transplantation in children. TCRdb reanalysed the PCR reads using MiXCR and keeps one entry per CDR3 protein. Seen here are about 77,000 distinct CDR3 sequences, around 18% observed once, and the top ten hold about 47%. Sequenced material: PBMCs, mostly from graft donor cells, taken 360 days after TCRalphabeta/CD19-depleted stem cell transplant. These receptors all come from a male patient between 2 and 9 years old who had a stem cell transplant for acute lymphoblastic leukemia, so the T cells may come from the graft donor. CDR3s include the opening cysteine and the closing phenylalanine or tryptophan. Fields, in order: CDR3 protein, CDR3 DNA, J gene, D gene, V gene, clone size. The D gene is left open where the match is weak. Size is omitted from some rows. Given values are once, few, many or a class for expanded clones.

CASSYQGLGEQFF	TGTGCCAGCAGTTACCAGGGACTAGGTGAGCAGTTCTTC	TRBJ2-1	TRBD2	TRBV6-5	NA
CASSLYGNEKLFF	TGCGCCAGCAGCTTGTATGGAAATGAAAAACTGTTTTTT	TRBJ1-4	NA	TRBV5-1	NA
CASSFKGHRGYNEQFF	TGTGCCAGCAGTTTTAAGGGACACCGAGGCTACAATGAGCAGTTCTTC	TRBJ2-1	NA	TRBV12-3/TRBV12-4	few
CASSPRGTFYEQYF	TGTGCCAGCAGCCCCCGGGGTACATTCTACGAGCAGTACTTC	TRBJ2-7	NA	TRBV9	NA
CASSLDASPDTQYF	TGTGCCAGCAGCTTAGATGCTAGCCCAGATACGCAGTATTTT	TRBJ2-3	NA	TRBV13	NA
CASSLVRDSSTDTQYF	TGCGCCAGCAGCTTGGTCAGGGACAGTAGCACAGATACGCAGTATTTT	TRBJ2-3	TRBD1	TRBV5-1	NA
CASSQAHWIQPQHF	TGCGCCAGCAGCCAAGCCCACTGGATCCAGCCCCAGCATTTT	TRBJ1-5	NA	TRBV4-1	few
CASSFRTGRTNTQYF	TGTGCCAGCAGCTTTCGGACAGGGCGCACGAATACGCAGTATTTT	TRBJ2-3	TRBD1	TRBV7-2	NA
CASSFKREGDTQYF	TGTGCCAGCAGCTTTAAGCGGGAGGGAGATACGCAGTATTTT	TRBJ2-3	TRBD2	TRBV7-2	NA
CASSDSNRGFSSYNEQFF	TGTGCCAGCAGTGACTCGAATCGGGGGTTTAGCTCCTACAATGAGCAGTTCTTC	TRBJ2-1	NA	TRBV6-4	few
CASRAGALGELFF	TGTGCCAGCAGAGCGGGAGCTCTCGGGGAGCTGTTTTTT	TRBJ2-2	TRBD2	TRBV12-3/TRBV12-4	few
CASSRTGYEQYF	TGCGCCAGCAGCAGGACAGGGTACGAGCAGTACTTC	TRBJ2-7	TRBD1	TRBV5-1	many
CASSPKMAPDHNEQFF	TGTGCCAGCTCACCGAAGATGGCCCCGGACCACAATGAGCAGTTCTTC	TRBJ2-1	NA	TRBV18	NA
CASSLRKKNIQYF	TGTGCCAGCAGCTTGCGAAAAAAAAACATTCAGTACTTC	TRBJ2-4	NA	TRBV7-8	NA
CASSPPDNNQETQYF	TGTGCCAGCAGCCCACCCGATAATAACCAAGAGACCCAGTACTTC	TRBJ2-5	NA	TRBV3-1	few
CASSSAGTVKFF	TGCGCCAGCAGCTCCGCGGGGACAGTGAAGTTCTTC	TRBJ2-1	NA	TRBV5-1	few
CASRDGGTEAFF	TGCGCCAGCCGAGATGGGGGGACTGAAGCTTTCTTT	TRBJ1-1	NA	TRBV5-1	few
CASSPAGTGGTGELFF	TGTGCCAGCAGTCCCGCCGGGACAGGGGGAACCGGGGAGCTGTTTTTT	TRBJ2-2	TRBD1	TRBV12-3/TRBV12-4	NA
CASSQDFRGNQPQHF	TGCGCCAGCAGCCAAGATTTCAGGGGCAATCAGCCCCAGCATTTT	TRBJ1-5	NA	TRBV4-1	few
CASSDSQGWVTGELFF	TGCGCCAGCAGTGATAGCCAGGGGTGGGTGACCGGGGAGCTGTTTTTT	TRBJ2-2	NA	TRBV10-1	NA
CASSYPGGGGNEQFF	TGTGCCAGCAGTTACCCGGGCGGGGGAGGGAATGAGCAGTTCTTC	TRBJ2-1	TRBD2	TRBV6-5	few
CASSLKLAGGNLNIQYF	TGTGCCAGCAGCTTAAAACTAGCGGGAGGGAATTTGAACATTCAGTACTTC	TRBJ2-4	TRBD2	TRBV7-2	NA
CASSVGPGGNTEAFF	TGTGCCAGCAGCGTCGGACCCGGGGGGAACACTGAAGCTTTCTTT	TRBJ1-1	NA	TRBV9	NA
CASSLLTGFEQYF	TGTGCCAGCAGCTTATTAACAGGATTCGAGCAGTACTTC	TRBJ2-7	NA	TRBV7-9	few
CASSWAYEQYF	TGTGCCAGCAGTTGGGCTTACGAGCAGTACTTC	TRBJ2-7	NA	TRBV12-3/TRBV12-4	NA
CASRGDYRTDTQYF	TGTGCCAGCAGGGGGGACTACCGCACAGATACGCAGTATTTT	TRBJ2-3	TRBD2	TRBV6-1	few
CASSPLGLAGATYEQYF	TGTGCCAGCTCACCACTGGGACTAGCGGGAGCCACCTACGAGCAGTACTTC	TRBJ2-7	TRBD2	TRBV18	NA
CAWDRVMNTEAFF	TGTGCCTGGGATCGGGTAATGAACACTGAAGCTTTCTTT	TRBJ1-1	NA	TRBV30	NA
CASSQSTSLRAGGVELPLHEGQYF	TGTGCCAGCAGCCAATCGACCTCCTTACGGGCGGGAGGTGTAGAGTTGCCACTTCACGAAGGGCAGTACTTC	TRBJ2-7	TRBD2	TRBV16	NA
CASSLDKDAGPISYEQYF	TGTGCCAGCAGCTTGGATAAAGACGCGGGACCGATCTCCTACGAGCAGTACTTC	TRBJ2-7	NA	TRBV12-3/TRBV12-4	NA
CASSKGGLPEHYNSPLHF	TGTGCCAGCAGCAAAGGCGGCCTACCTGAGCACTATAATTCACCCCTCCACTTT	TRBJ1-6	NA	TRBV3-1	many
CASSLGLAGESSYEQYF	TGCGCCAGCAGCTTGGGACTAGCGGGAGAAAGTAGCTACGAGCAGTACTTC	TRBJ2-7	TRBD2	TRBV5-1	NA
CASSSRGGVGTDTQYF	TGTGCCAGCAGTTCCCGCGGGGGCGTCGGCACAGATACGCAGTATTTT	TRBJ2-3	NA	TRBV12-3/TRBV12-4	few